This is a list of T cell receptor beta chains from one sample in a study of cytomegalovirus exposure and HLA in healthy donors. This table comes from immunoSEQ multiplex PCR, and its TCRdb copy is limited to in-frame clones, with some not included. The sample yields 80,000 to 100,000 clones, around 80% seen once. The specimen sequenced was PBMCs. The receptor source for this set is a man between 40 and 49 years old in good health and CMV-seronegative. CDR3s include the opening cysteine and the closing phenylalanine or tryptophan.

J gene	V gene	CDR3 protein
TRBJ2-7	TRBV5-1	CASSLEGVSSYEQYF
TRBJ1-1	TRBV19	CASARTVRMNTEAFF
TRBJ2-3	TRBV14	CASSQDPAGGQYF
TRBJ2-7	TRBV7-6	CASSSRGLNYEQYF
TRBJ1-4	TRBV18	CASSPRQVDTEKLFF
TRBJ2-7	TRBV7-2	CASSPRGGGASEQYF
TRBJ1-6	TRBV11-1	CASQAGRGYSPLHF
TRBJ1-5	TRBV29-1	CSVGSGGHNQPQHF
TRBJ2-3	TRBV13	CASSVGGFTDTQYF
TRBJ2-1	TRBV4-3	CASSQDPAGGRTEQFF
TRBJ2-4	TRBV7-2	CASSSGAGNIQYF
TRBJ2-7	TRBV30	CAWKAGGGSYEQYF
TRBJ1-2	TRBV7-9	CASSLSQGNYGYTF
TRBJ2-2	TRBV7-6	CASSLLAGPNTGELFF
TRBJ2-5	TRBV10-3	CAIRDSQETQYF
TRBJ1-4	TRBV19	CASSPDRARYEKLFF
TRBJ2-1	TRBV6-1	CASSEQLAAYNEQFF
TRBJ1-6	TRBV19	CASKETGGNSPLHF
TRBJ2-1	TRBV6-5	CASSWTSGGKEQFF
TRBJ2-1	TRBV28	CASRPMTGGYNEQFF
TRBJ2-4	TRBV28	CASELSGVKNIQYF
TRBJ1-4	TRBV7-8	CASSLGGANEKLFF
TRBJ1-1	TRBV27	CASSKSQMNTEAFF
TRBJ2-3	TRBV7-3	CASSFTGGLADTQYF
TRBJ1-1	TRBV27	CASSDRTGRNTEAFF
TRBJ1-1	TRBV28	CASTVAYRNTEAFF
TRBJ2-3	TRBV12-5	CASGPAGGQADTQYF
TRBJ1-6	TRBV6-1	CASTDSSYNSPLHF
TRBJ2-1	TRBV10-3	CAIRHDRVGNEQFF
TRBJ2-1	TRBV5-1	CASSLTGSFNEQFF
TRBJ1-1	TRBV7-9	CASRATGQGNTEAFF
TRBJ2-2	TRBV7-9	CASSLFSGRITGELFF